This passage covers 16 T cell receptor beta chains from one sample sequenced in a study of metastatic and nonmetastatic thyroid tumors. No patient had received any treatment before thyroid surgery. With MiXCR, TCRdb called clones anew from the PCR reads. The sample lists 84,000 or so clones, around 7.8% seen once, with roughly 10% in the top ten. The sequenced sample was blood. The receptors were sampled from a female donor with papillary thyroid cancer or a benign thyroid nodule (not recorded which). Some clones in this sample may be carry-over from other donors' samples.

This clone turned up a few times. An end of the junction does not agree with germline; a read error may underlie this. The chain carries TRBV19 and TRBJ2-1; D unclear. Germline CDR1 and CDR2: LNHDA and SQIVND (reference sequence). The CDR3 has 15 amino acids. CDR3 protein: CASQVAERSSNEQFF. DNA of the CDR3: TGTGCCAGCCAAGTAGCCGAAAGGTCCTCCAATGAGCAGTTCTTC.

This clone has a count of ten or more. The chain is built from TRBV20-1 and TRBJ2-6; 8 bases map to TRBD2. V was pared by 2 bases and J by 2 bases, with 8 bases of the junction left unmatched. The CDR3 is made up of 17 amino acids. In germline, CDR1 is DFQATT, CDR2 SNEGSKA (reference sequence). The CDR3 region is CSARRSVGGAGANVLTF. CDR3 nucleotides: TGCAGTGCTAGAAGGTCGGTCGGGGGGGCTGGGGCCAACGTCCTGACTTTC.

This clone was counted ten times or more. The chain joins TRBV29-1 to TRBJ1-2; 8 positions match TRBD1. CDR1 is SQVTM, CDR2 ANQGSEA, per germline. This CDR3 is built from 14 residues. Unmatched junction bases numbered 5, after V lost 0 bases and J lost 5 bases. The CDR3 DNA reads TGCAGCGTTGAAGATCAGGGGACAGGTTATGGCTACACCTTC. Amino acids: CSVEDQGTGYGYTF.

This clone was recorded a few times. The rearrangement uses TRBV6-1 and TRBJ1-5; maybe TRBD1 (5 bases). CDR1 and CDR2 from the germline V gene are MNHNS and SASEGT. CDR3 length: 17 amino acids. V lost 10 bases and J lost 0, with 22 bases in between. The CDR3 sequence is CATRAHMTQDSNQPQHF. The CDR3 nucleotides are TGTGCCACCAGGGCTCACATGACACAAGATAGCAATCAGCCCCAGCATTTT.

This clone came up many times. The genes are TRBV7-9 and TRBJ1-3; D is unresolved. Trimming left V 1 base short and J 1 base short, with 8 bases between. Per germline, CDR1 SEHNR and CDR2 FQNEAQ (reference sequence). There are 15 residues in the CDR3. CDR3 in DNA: TGTGCCAGCAGCTTAGACCGCTCATCTGGAAACACCATATATTTT. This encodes CASSLDRSSGNTIYF.

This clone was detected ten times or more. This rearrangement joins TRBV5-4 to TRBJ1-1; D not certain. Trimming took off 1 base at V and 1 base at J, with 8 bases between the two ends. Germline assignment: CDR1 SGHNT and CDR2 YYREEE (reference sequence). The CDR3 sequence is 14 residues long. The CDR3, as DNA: TGTGCCAGCAGCTTGCCACACCGGAACACTGAAGCTTTCTTT. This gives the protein CASSLPHRNTEAFF.

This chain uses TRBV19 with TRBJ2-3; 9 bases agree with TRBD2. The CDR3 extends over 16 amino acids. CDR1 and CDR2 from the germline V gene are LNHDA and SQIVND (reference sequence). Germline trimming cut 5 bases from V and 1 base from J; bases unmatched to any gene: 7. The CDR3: CASSLNSGRRTDTQYF. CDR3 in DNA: TGTGCCAGTAGTCTTAATAGCGGGAGACGCACAGATACGCAGTATTTT.

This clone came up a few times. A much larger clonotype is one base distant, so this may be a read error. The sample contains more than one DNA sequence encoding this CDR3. CDR3 nucleotide sequence: TGTGCCAGTAGTAGACAGGGCGGAGAGACCCAGTACTTT. Protein product: CASSRQGGETQYF. The V and J genes are TRBV19 and TRBJ2-5; TRBD1 matches at 7 bases. This CDR3 is 13 amino acids long. The V gene's germline CDR1 is LNHDA and CDR2 SQIVND (reference sequence).

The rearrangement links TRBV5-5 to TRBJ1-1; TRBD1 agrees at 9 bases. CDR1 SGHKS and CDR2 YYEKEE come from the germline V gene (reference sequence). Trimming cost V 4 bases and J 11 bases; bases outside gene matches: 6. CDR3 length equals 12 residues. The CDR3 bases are TGTGCCAGCAGCACAGGGACAGGGAGGGCTTTCTTT. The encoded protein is CASSTGTGRAFF.

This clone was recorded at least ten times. CDR3 sequence (DNA): TGTGCCAGCAGTTACTCGATGCAGGGGAGCACCGGGGAGCTGTTTTTT. It encodes CASSYSMQGSTGELFF. V is TRBV6-5 and J is TRBJ2-2, with a weak D call TRBD1 (6 bases). The germline V gene has CDR1 MNHEY and CDR2 SVGAGI. CDR3 length equals 16 residues. V was cut by 0 bases and J by 4 bases, with 12 bases left in between.

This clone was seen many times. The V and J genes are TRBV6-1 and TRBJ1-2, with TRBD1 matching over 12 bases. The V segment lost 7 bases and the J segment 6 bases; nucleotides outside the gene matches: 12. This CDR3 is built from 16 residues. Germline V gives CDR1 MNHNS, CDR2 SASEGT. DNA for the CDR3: TGTGCCAGCAACCGGGACAGGGGGCGCGAAGGGAATGGCTACACCTTC. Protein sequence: CASNRDRGREGNGYTF.

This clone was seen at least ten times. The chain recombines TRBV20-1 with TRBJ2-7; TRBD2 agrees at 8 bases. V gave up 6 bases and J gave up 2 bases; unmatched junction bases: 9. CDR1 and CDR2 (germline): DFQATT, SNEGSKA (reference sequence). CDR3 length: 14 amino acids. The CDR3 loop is CSAVTSGRTYEQYF. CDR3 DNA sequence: TGCAGTGCCGTTACTAGCGGCCGAACCTACGAGCAGTACTTC.

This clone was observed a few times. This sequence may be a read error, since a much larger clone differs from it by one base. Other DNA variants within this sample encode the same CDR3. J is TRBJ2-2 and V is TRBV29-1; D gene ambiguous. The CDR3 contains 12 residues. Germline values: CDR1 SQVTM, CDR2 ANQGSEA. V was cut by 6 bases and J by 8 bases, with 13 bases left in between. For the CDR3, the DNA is TGCAGCGTCCCGGACCCGGGTGGGGAGCTGTTTTTT. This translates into CSVPDPGGELFF.

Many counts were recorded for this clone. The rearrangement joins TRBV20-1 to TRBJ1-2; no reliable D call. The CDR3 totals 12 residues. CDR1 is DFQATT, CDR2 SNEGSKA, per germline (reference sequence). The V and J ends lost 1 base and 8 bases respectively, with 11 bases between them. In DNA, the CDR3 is TGCAGTGCTAGAGGAGTGGTAGCAGGCTACACCTTC. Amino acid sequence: CSARGVVAGYTF.

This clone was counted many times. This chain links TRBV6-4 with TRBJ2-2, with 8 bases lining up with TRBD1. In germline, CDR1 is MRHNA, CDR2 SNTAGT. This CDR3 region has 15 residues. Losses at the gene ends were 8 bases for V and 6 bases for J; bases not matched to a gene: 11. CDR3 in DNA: TGTGCCAGCGGATCCGGGACAGGTTCGTCCGGGGAGCTGTTTTTT. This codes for CASGSGTGSSGELFF.

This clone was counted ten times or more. The CDR3 DNA is TGCAGTGCTAGAGACCCCGGGGGCGGGGTTCAAGAGACCCAGTACTTC. Translated, it gives CSARDPGGGVQETQYF. The V gene is TRBV20-1, the J gene TRBJ2-5; D possibly matches TRBD1 or TRBD2 (6 bases each). CDR1 is DFQATT and CDR2 is SNEGSKA in the germline V gene (reference sequence). CDR3 size: 16 residues. The V end was cut by 0 bases, the J end by 2 bases, with 16 bases between.